The 15 T cell receptor beta chains below were found in one sample sequenced in a study of blood T cell repertoires in COVID-19. Profiled with immunoSEQ multiplex PCR; TCRdb holds only in-frame clones, not every one. This table holds under 200,000 clones, 80% to 90% found once. The sequenced sample consisted of peripheral blood. The origin of the receptors is a woman aged 80 or over with COVID-19, enrolled during active disease.

The chain is built from TRBV5-1 and TRBJ1-1; D gene uncertain. Germline V gene lookup returns CDR1 SGHRS and CDR2 YFSETQ. V was shortened by 0 bases and J by 1 base, with 7 bases between the two germline ends. The CDR3 is 14 amino acids. The CDR3 spells CASSLGPGNTEAFF. CDR3 nucleotides: TGCGCCAGCAGCTTGGGTCCAGGGAACACTGAAGCTTTCTTT.

Regarding this clone: Different DNA sequences within this sample yield the same CDR3. The chain links TRBV18 to TRBJ2-5; D not certain. Deletions cut 3 bases from V and 5 bases from J, with 4 bases between. CDR3 length: 11 amino acids. The germline gives CDR1 KGHSH, CDR2 LQKENI. In nucleotides, the CDR3 is TGTGCCAGCTCACCGGAGGAGACCCAGTACTTC. This codes for CASSPEETQYF.

The sample holds a few counts of this clone. The chain links TRBV14 to TRBJ2-1, with TRBD2 identical over 7 bases. This CDR3 has 16 residues. J was trimmed by 4 bases and V by 3 bases; bases with no gene match: 9. CDR1 and CDR2 from the germline V gene are SGHDN and FVKESK. CDR3 sequence (DNA): TGTGCCAGCAGCCATCTCCCCAGCGGGGATTACAATGAGCAGTTCTTC. Protein: CASSHLPSGDYNEQFF.

V gene TRBV28 combines with J gene TRBJ2-1; 7 positions agree with TRBD1. The CDR3 covers 16 residues. The V gene's germline CDR1 is MDHEN and CDR2 SYDVKM. V was clipped by 3 bases and J by 5 bases; unmatched bases: 10. The CDR3 coding sequence is TGTGCCAGCAGTTTTACGACAGGGTACGTGGACAATGAGCAGTTCTTC. This translates into CASSFTTGYVDNEQFF. Full variable domain (remainder filled in from reference TRBV28 and TRBJ2-1): DVKVTQSSRYLVKRTGEKVFLECVQDMDHENMFWYRQDPGLGLRLIYFSYDVKMKEKGDIPEGYSVSREKKERFSLILESASTNQTSMYLCASSFTTGYVDNEQFFGPGTRLTVL.

The chain carries TRBV7-9 and TRBJ2-7; 8 nucleotides line up with TRBD2. V lost 10 bases, J lost 7 bases, and 9 bases stayed unmatched. Germline-derived CDR1 and CDR2 are SEHNR and FQNEAQ (reference sequence). The CDR3 is made up of 12 amino acids. CDR3 bases: TGTGCCACCTCGGGGGGGGCGAGAGAGCAGTACTTC. This codes for CATSGGAREQYF. Filled out from reference TRBV7-9 and TRBJ2-7, the complete variable domain reads DTGVSQNPRHKITKRGQNVTFRCDPISEHNRLYWYRQTLGQGPEFLTYFQNEAQLEKSRLLSDRFSAERPKGSFSTLEIQRTEQGDSAMYLCATSGGAREQYFGPGTRLTVT.

The chain combines TRBV12-3 or TRBV12-4 with TRBJ2-3; TRBD2 is a possible D gene (6 bases). Trimming left V 3 bases short and J 14 bases short, with 12 bases between. The CDR3 has 11 amino acids. The CDR3 coding sequence is TGTGCCAGCAGTTTCTGGCGGGGAGTGTATTTT. It encodes CASSFWRGVYF.

This sequence joins TRBV6-5 and TRBJ2-7; D unclear. Deletions cut 5 bases from V and 3 bases from J, with 8 bases between. This CDR3 is built from 12 residues. Looked up from germline, CDR1 is MNHEY and CDR2 is SVGAGI. CDR3 residues: CASSRSLYEQYF. The CDR3 coding sequence is TGTGCCAGCAGTCGGTCCCTCTACGAGCAGTACTTC.

J is TRBJ2-3 and V is TRBV5-4; TRBD2 might be the D (5 bases). The CDR3 is 15 amino acids. V was clipped by 4 bases and J by 2 bases, with 14 bases between them. Germline lookup yields CDR1 SGHNT and CDR2 YYREEE (reference sequence). The CDR3 spells CASSPRSGDTDTQYF. CDR3 in DNA: TGTGCCAGCAGCCCCCGTTCCGGGGACACAGATACGCAGTATTTT.

A single count supports this clone. The chain carries TRBV7-9 and TRBJ2-1; TRBD2 matches 8 bases. From germline, CDR1 is SEHNR and CDR2 FQNEAQ (reference sequence). V lost 5 bases to trimming and J lost 1 base; unmatched junction nucleotides: 16. There are 19 residues in the CDR3. The CDR3 DNA follows: TGTGCCAGCAGCCCCCGTGTAGGGGCGGGGGGACAATCCTACAATGAGCAGTTCTTC. Its translation is CASSPRVGAGGQSYNEQFF.

The CDR3: CASRSIGDGGDTIYF. The CDR3 DNA follows: TGTGCCAGCAGATCCATTGGGGACGGCGGGGACACCATATATTTT. J is TRBJ1-3 and V is TRBV5-4, with D possibly TRBD1 on 5 matching bases. The V end was cut by 5 bases, the J end by 8 bases, with 20 bases between. The CDR3 length is 15 residues. Germline V gene sequence: CDR1 SGHNT, CDR2 YYREEE (reference sequence).

This clone occurred a few times. This rearrangement joins TRBV5-6 to TRBJ2-7; D might be TRBD1 (6 bases). From germline, CDR1 is SGHDT and CDR2 YYEEEE. The V end was cut by 3 bases, the J end by 5 bases, with 12 bases between. The CDR3 is made up of 13 amino acids. The CDR3 DNA reads as TGTGCCAGCAGCTCCGGGACATTCCACGAGCAGTACTTC. It translates to CASSSGTFHEQYF.

V is TRBV6-2 or TRBV6-3 and J is TRBJ1-4; tentative D call: TRBD1 (5 bases). In germline, CDR1 is MNHEY, CDR2 SVGEGT. CDR3 size: 14 residues. V lost 2 bases, J lost 7 bases, and 11 bases lay in between. Here the CDR3 DNA reads TGTGCCAGCAGTTACGGGCAGGGAGGTGAAAAACTGTTTTTT. Protein product: CASSYGQGGEKLFF.

This clone occurred a few times. The chain employs TRBV4-1 and TRBJ2-3; 8 bases are shared with TRBD2. V was pared by 0 bases and J by 2 bases, with 7 bases of the junction left unmatched. This CDR3 contains 17 residues. Germline-derived CDR1 and CDR2 are MGHRA and YSYEKL. The CDR3 region has the DNA TGCGCCAGCAGCCAAGAGACGGGCGGGGGGTACACAGATACGCAGTATTTT. Protein sequence: CASSQETGGGYTDTQYF.

The chain uses TRBV18 and TRBJ2-7, with TRBD1 matching 7 bases. The CDR3 runs to 12 residues. Unmatched junction bases numbered 5, after V lost 6 bases and J lost 6 bases. Germline-derived CDR1 and CDR2 are KGHSH and LQKENI. The CDR3 is CASSLTGVEQYF. CDR3 DNA sequence: TGTGCCAGCTCGCTCACAGGGGTCGAGCAGTACTTC.

V usage is TRBV19 and J usage is TRBJ2-7; 10 bases line up with TRBD1. The CDR3 has 14 amino acids. The V gene end was trimmed by 3 bases and the J gene end by 2 bases; junction bases not matched to a gene: 1. CDR1 is LNHDA, CDR2 SQIVND, per germline (reference sequence). The CDR3 DNA sequence: TGTGCCAGTAGTATGGGACAGGGGCCCTACGAGCAGTACTTC. Its protein is CASSMGQGPYEQYF.